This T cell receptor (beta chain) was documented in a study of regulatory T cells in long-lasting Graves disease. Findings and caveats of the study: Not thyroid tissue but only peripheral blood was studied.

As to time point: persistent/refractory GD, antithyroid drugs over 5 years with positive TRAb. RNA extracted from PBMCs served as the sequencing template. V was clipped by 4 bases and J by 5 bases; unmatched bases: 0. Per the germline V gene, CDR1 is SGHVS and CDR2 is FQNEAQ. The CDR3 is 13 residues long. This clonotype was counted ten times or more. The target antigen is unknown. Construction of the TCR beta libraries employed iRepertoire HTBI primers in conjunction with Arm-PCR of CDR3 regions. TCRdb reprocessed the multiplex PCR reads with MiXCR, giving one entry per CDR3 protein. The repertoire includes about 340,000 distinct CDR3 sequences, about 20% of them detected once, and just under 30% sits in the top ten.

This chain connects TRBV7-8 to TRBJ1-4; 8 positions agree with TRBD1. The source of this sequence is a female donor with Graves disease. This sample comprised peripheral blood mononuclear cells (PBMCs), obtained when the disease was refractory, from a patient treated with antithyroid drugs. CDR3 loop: CASSWDRNEKLFF. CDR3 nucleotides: TGTGCCAGCAGCTGGGACAGGAATGAAAAACTGTTTTTT.